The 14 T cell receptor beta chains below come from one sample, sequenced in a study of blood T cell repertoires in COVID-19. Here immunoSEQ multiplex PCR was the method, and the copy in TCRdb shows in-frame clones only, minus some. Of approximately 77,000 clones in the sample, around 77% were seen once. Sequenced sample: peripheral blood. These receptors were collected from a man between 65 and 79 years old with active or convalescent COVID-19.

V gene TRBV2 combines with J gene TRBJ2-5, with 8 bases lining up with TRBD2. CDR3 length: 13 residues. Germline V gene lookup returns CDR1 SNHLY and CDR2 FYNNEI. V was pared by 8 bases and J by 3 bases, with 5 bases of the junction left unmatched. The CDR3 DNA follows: TGTGCCAGCCGGGAGGGGAGGGAAGAGACCCAGTACTTC. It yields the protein CASREGREETQYF.

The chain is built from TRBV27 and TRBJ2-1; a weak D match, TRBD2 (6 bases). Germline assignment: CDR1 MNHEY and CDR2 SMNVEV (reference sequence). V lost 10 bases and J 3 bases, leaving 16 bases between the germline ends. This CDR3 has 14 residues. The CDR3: CATAYRGSYNEQFF. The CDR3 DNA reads TGTGCCACCGCCTACCGGGGGAGCTACAATGAGCAGTTCTTC.

The CDR3 DNA follows: TGTGCCAGCAGCCCCTCAGGGTCTTCGTACCAAGAGACCCAGTACTTC. Residues: CASSPSGSSYQETQYF. The chain links TRBV7-9 to TRBJ2-5; D might be TRBD1 (5 bases). The length of the CDR3 is 16 residues. From germline, CDR1 is SEHNR and CDR2 FQNEAQ (reference sequence). V was cut by 5 bases and J by 0 bases, with 16 bases left in between. The full variable domain, completed using reference TRBV7-9 and TRBJ2-5, is DTGVSQNPRHKITKRGQNVTFRCDPISEHNRLYWYRQTLGQGPEFLTYFQNEAQLEKSRLLSDRFSAERPKGSFSTLEIQRTEQGDSAMYLCASSPSGSSYQETQYFGPGTRLLVL.

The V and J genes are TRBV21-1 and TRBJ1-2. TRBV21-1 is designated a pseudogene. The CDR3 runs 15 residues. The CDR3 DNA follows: TGTGCCAGCAGCAAGCCGGGAGGAGGTAACTATGGCTACACCTTC. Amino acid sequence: CASSKPGGGNYGYTF.

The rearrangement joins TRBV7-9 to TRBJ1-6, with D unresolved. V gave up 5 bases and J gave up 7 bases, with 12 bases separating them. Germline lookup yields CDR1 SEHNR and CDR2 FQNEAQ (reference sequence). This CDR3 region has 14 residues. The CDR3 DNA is TGTGCCAGCAGCCGAGAGTCCCTAAATTCACCCCTCCACTTT. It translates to CASSRESLNSPLHF.

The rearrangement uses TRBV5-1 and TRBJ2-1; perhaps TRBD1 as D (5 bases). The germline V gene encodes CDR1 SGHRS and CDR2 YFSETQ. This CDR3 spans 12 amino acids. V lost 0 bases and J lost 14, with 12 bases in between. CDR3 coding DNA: TGCGCCAGCAGCTTGGATTGGGGCCTCAAGTTCTTC. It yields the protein CASSLDWGLKFF. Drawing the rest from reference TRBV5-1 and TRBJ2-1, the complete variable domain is KAGVTQTPRYLIKTRGQQVTLSCSPISGHRSVSWYQQTPGQGLQFLFEYFSETQRNKGNFPGRFSGRQFSNSRSEMNVSTLELGDSALYLCASSLDWGLKFFGPGTRLTVL.

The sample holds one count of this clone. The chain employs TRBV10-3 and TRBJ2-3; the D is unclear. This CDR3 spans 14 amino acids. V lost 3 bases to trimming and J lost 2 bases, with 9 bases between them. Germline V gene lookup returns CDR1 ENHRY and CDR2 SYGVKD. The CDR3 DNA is TGTGCCATCAGTGATCTGAGAAACACAGATACGCAGTATTTT. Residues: CAISDLRNTDTQYF.

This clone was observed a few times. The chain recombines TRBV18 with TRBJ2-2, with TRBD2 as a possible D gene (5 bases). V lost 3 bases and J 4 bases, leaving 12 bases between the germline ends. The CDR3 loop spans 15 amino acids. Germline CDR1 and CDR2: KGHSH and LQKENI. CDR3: CASSPSEAGTGELFF. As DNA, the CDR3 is TGTGCCAGCTCACCGTCCGAGGCGGGCACCGGGGAGCTGTTTTTT.

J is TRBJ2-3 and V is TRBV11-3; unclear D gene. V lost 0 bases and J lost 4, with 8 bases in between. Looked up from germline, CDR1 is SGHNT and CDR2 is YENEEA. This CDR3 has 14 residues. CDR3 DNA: TGTGCCAGCAGCTTAGAGAGCTTCGCAGATACGCAGTATTTT. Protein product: CASSLESFADTQYF. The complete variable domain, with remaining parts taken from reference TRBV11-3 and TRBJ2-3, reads EAGVVQSPRYKIIEKKQPVAFWCNPISGHNTLYWYLQNLGQGPELLIRYENEEAVDDSQLPKDRFSAERLKGVDSTLKIQPAELGDSAVYLCASSLESFADTQYFGPGTRLTVL.

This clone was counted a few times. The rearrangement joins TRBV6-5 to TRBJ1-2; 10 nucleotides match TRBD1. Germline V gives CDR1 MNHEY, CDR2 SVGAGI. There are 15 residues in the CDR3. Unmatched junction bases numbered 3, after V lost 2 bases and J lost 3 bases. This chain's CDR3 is CASSYRGTGDYGYTF. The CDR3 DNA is TGTGCCAGCAGTTACCGTGGGACAGGGGACTATGGCTACACCTTC.

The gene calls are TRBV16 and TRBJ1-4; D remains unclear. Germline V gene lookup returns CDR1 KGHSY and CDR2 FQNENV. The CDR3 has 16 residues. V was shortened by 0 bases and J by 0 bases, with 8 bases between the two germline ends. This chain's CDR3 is CASSQSAFPTNEKLFF. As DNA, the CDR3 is TGTGCCAGCAGCCAATCGGCCTTTCCAACTAATGAAAAACTGTTTTTT.

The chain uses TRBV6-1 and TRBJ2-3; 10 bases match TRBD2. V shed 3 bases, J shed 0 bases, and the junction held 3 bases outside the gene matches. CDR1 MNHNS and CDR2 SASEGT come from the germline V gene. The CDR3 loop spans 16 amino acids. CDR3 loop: CASSDIAGGSTDTQYF. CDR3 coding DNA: TGTGCCAGCAGTGATATAGCGGGGGGCAGCACAGATACGCAGTATTTT.

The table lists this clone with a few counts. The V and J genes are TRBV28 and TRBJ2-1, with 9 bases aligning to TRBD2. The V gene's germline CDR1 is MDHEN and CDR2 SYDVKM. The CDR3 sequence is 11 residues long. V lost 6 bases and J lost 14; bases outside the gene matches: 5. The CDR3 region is CASSWGLAKFF. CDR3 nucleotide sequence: TGTGCCAGCAGCTGGGGACTAGCTAAGTTCTTC. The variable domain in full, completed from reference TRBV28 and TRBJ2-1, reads DVKVTQSSRYLVKRTGEKVFLECVQDMDHENMFWYRQDPGLGLRLIYFSYDVKMKEKGDIPEGYSVSREKKERFSLILESASTNQTSMYLCASSWGLAKFFGPGTRLTVL.

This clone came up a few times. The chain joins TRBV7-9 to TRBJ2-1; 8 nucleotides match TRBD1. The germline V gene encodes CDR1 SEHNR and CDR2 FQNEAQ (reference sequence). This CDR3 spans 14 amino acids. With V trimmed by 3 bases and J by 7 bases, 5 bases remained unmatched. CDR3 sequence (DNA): TGTGCCAGCAGCTTTCGCCAGGGGGCGAATGAGCAGTTCTTC. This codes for CASSFRQGANEQFF.